Listed below are T cell receptor beta chains from one sample, sequenced in a study of control samples from healthy donors and cancer patients. Assay used: immunoSEQ multiplex PCR; TCRdb lists only in-frame clones, some missing. Among around 230,000 clones listed, roughly 94% were seen once. The sample was blood. The receptor set was obtained from a middle-aged man in good health. The conserved cysteine and the conserved F or W are not part of the CDR3 here. The D gene is left open where the match is weak.

d_call,v_call,cdr3_aa
TRBD2,TRBV7-2,ASSLGTSVDEQY
NA,TRBV11-2,ASSLEGVGFRTEAF
NA,TRBV28,ASSWQGQNGYT
TRBD2,TRBV28,ASSRPGLGSDTQY
NA,TRBV12-5,ASGLSKTETQY
NA,TRBV10-1,ASSESGRGYEAF
TRBD1,TRBV5-1,ASSRGQGARPSLGGELF
NA,TRBV6-5,ASSYAGRVTEAF
NA,TRBV5-8,ASSLHRGSVNNYGYT
TRBD2,TRBV5-1,ASSLDGGGAGDTQY
TRBD1,TRBV6-5,ASSRTGLNEKLF
NA,TRBV5-1,ASSLAPDTGGLF
TRBD1,TRBV10-2,ASSVGTGNNYGYT
NA,TRBV5-1,ASSSQGQPNYGYT
NA,TRBV28,ASIRAGSYNEQF